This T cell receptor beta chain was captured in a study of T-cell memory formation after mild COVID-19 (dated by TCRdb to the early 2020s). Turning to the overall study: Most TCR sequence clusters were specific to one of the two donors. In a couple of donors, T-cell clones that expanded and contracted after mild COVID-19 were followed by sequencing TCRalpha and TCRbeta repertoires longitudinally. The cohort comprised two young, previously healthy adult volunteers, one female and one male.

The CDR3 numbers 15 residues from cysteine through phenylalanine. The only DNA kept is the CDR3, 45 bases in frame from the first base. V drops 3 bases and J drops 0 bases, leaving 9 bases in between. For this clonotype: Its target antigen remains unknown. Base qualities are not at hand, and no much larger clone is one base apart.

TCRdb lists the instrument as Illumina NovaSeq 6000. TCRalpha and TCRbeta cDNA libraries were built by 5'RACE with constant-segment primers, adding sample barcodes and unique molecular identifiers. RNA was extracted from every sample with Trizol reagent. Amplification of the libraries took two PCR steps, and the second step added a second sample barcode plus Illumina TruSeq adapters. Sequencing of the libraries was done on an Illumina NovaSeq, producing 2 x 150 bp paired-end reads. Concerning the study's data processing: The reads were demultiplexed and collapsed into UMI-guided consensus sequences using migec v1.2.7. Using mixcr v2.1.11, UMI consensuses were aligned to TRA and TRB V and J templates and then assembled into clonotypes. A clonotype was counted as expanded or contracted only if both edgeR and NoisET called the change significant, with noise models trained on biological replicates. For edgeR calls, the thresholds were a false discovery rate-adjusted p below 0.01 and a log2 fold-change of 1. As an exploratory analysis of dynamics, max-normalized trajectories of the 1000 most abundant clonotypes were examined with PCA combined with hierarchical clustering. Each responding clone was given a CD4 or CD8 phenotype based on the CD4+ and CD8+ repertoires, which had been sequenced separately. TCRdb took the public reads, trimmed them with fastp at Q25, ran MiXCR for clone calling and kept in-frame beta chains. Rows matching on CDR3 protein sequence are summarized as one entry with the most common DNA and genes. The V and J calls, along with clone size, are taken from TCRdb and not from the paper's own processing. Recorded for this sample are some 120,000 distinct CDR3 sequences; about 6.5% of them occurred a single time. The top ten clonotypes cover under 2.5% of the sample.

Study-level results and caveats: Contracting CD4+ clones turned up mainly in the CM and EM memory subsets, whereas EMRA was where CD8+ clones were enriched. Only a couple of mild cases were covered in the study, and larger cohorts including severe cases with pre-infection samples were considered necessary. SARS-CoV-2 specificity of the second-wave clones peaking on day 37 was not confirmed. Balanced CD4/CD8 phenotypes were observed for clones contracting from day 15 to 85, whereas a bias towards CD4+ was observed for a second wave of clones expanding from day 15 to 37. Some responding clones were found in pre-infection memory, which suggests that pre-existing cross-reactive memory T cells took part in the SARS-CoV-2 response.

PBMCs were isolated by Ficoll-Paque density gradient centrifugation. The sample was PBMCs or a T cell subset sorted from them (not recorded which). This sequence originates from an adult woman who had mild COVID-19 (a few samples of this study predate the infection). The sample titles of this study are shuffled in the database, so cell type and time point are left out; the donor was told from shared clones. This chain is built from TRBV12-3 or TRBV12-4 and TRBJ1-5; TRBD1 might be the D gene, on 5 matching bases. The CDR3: CASSFEGNSNQPQHF. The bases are TGTGCCAGCAGTTTTGAGGGGAATAGCAATCAGCCCCAGCATTTT.